The text below deals with one T cell receptor (beta chain). Per the germline V gene, CDR1 is LGHNA and CDR2 is YSLEER. V lost 1 base and J 3 bases, leaving 10 bases between the germline ends. The CDR3 totals 15 residues. Authors' processing steps: Estimated nucleated cell counts came from reference gene primer amplification. Generated by immunoSEQ multiplex PCR, the TCRdb table keeps only in-frame clones and is missing some. V and J calls and clone size are copied from that table; D and trimming were computed from the DNA. The table records around 200,000 clones, less than 90% of them present only once. The sample originates from a study of blood T cell repertoires in COVID-19. Study context: Samples came from the United States, Italy and Spain, spanning acute and convalescent COVID-19. Nucleic acid was either cDNA or gDNA, and it came from T cells, B-cell-depleted T cells, or PBMCs.

This receptor was taken from a man aged 70 or older with active or convalescent COVID-19. The chain uses TRBV4-3 and TRBJ1-5; D is unresolved. Specimen: peripheral blood. The chain's CDR3 is CASSQVHSSNQPQHF. CDR3 coding DNA: TGCGCCAGCAGCCAAGTCCACAGTTCCAATCAGCCCCAGCATTTT.